This TCR beta chain comes out of a study of shared clonotypes between healthy human individuals. As for the study in general: Per donor, CD8 memory used one plate, CD8 naive used two, CD4 memory used three and CD4 naive used three.

Germline assignment: CDR1 SEHNR and CDR2 FQNEAQ (reference sequence). With 3 bases removed from V and 2 bases from J, the gap between germline ends came to 18 bases. CDR3 length: 17 amino acids. At the deep level, the assay was run. Assay used: immunoSEQ multiplex PCR; TCRdb lists only in-frame clones, some missing. The repertoire includes approximately 2,200,000 clones, just over 90% of them detected once, and 1.7% sits in the top ten. Naive CD8 populations comprised CD45RO-negative cells positively selected for CCR7, excluding terminally differentiated effector memory CD45RA+ cells. In regard to this clone: No antigen is known for it.

Whole-study findings and limits: How much donors shared clonotypes was expected to be affected by sequencing depth.

The rearrangement uses TRBV7-9 and TRBJ2-3; the D gene is possibly TRBD2 (6 bases). Material for sequencing was naive CD8+ T cells from PBMCs. The clonotype was recovered from a young man in good health. Some clones in this sample may be carry-over from other donors' samples. The CDR3 protein is CASSFGIRDLDTDTQYF. CDR3 DNA: TGTGCCAGCAGCTTTGGAATCCGGGACTTAGACACAGATACGCAGTATTTT.